This T cell receptor beta chain was obtained from a study of blood T cells in healthy people across ages. General study points: Long-lived donors carried more naive CD4+ cells and greater diversity than aged donors. Samples with more naive T cells showed higher observed beta diversity.

The authors ran a second PCR of roughly 6 to 11 cycles using a sample-barcoded 5' primer and a J-beta primer mix. The template-switch adaptor, which had 12 random nucleotides, put a tag on each cDNA molecule. TCRdb recomputed calls from the 5' RACE reads with MiXCR, one row per CDR3 protein. The table includes about 1.6 million distinct CDR3 sequences, roughly 32% detected once. Turning to this clonotype: Antigen specificity is unknown.

This CDR3 has 16 residues. With V trimmed by 0 bases and J by 5 bases, 7 bases remained unmatched. CDR1 and CDR2 (germline): SGDLS, YYNGEE. The receptor was derived from a woman between 25 and 40 years old in good health. The J gene is TRBJ2-1, the V gene TRBV9; 8 nucleotides match TRBD2. Source material: blood. CDR3 nucleotide sequence: TGTGCCAGCAGCGTAGGTCCTAGCGGGTCCCACAATGAGCAGTTCTTC. This codes for CASSVGPSGSHNEQFF.